Given below is one T cell receptor beta chain in context. This specimen belongs to a study of blood T cell repertoires in COVID-19. Study details: Italy, Spain and the United States were the sources of the convalescent and acute COVID-19 samples.

Those enrolled, adults aged about 18 to 95 years, came from about 24 US areas. This CDR3 has 14 residues. The V end lost 3 bases, the J end lost 5 bases, and 13 bases lay between the germline ends. Per the germline V gene, CDR1 is MNHEY and CDR2 is SMNVEV (reference sequence). As handled by the study authors: Reference gene primer amplification in the assay estimated nucleated cell counts. Only in-frame clones appear in the TCRdb table, and some are missing; sequencing was by immunoSEQ multiplex PCR. Clonal size and the V and J genes are those of that table, whereas D and trimming came from the DNA. The table lists approximately 340,000 clones, 80% to 95% of them singletons, with 0.8% to 0.9% in the top ten.

Sequencing was done on a sample of PBMCs or T cells enriched from blood (not recorded which). This TCR derives from a woman between 40 and 50 years old who had been exposed to COVID-19. The chain employs TRBV27 and TRBJ1-1; D unclear. The CDR3 protein is CASSFFSDGTEAFF. Written as DNA, the CDR3 is TGTGCCAGCAGTTTCTTCAGCGACGGTACTGAAGCTTTCTTT.